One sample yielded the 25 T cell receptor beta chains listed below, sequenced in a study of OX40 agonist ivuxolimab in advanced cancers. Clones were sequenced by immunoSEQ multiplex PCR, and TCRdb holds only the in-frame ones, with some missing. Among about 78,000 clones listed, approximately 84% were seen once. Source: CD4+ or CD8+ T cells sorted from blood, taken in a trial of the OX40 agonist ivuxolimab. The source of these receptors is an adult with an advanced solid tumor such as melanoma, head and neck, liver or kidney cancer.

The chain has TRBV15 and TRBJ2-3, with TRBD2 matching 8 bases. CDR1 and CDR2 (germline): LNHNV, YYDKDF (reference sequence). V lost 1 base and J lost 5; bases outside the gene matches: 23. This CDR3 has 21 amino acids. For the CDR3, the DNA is TGTGCCACCAGCAGAGGGGGTATAGGGGGTGGTAGCGGGATCTCCGGAGATACGCAGTATTTT. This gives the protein CATSRGGIGGGSGISGDTQYF.

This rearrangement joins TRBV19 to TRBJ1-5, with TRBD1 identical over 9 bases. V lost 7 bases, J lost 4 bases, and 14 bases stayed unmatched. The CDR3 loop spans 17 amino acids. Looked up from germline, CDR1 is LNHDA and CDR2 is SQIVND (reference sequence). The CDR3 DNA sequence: TGTGCCAGTATGGGGCTCTTTAGGACAGGGGAGAATCAGCCCCAGCATTTT. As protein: CASMGLFRTGENQPQHF.

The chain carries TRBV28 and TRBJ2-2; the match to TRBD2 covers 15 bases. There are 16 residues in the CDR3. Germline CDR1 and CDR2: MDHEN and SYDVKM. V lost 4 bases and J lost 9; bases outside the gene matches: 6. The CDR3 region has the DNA TGTGCCAGCAGTTCCACCGGGACTAGCGGGAGGCGGGAGCTGTTTTTT. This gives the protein CASSSTGTSGRRELFF.

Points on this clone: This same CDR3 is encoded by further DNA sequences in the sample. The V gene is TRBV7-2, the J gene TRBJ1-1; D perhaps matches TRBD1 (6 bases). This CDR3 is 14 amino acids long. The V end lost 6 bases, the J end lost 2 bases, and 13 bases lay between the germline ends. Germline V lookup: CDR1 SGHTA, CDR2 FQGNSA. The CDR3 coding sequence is TGTGCCAGCAGTTTGACAGGCGGAAACACTGAAGCTTTCTTT. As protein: CASSLTGGNTEAFF.

Written as DNA, the CDR3 is TGTGCCAGCAGCGAGATTAATTCACCCCTCCACTTT. Translating gives CASSEINSPLHF. The chain links TRBV2 to TRBJ1-6; D is ambiguous. V lost 6 bases, J lost 6 bases, and 6 bases lay in between. Germline V lookup: CDR1 SNHLY, CDR2 FYNNEI. This CDR3 is built from 12 residues.

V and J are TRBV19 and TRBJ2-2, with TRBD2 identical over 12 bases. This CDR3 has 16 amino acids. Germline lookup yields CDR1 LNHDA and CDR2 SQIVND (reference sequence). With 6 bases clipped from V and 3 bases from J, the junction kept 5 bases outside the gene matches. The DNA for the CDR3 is TGTGCCAGTAGGTCTAGCGGGAGGGCGGACACCGGGGAGCTGTTTTTT. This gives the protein CASRSSGRADTGELFF.

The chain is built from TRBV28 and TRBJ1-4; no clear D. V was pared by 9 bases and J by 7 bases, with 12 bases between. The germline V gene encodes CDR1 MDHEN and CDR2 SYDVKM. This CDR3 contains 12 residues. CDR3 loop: CASRGSSEKLFF. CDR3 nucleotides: TGTGCCAGTAGAGGGTCTAGTGAAAAACTGTTTTTT.

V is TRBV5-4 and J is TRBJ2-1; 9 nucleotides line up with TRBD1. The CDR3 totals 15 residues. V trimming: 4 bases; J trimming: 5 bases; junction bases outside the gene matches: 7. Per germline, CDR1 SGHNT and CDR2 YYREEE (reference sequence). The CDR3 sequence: CASSPTGGIDNEQFF. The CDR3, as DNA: TGTGCCAGCAGCCCGACAGGGGGTATCGACAATGAGCAGTTCTTC.

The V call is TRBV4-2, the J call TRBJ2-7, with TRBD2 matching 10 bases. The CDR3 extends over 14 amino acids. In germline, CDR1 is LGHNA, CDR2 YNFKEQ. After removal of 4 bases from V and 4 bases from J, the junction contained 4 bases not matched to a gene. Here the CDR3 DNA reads TGTGCCAGCAGCCGCGAGACTAGCGGGTACGAGCAGTACTTC. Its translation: CASSRETSGYEQYF.

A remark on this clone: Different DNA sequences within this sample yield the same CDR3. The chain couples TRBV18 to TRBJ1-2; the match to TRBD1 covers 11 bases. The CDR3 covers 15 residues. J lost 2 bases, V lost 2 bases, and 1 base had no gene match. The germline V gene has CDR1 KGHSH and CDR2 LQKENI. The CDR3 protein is CASSPGTGGNYGYTF. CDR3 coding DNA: TGTGCCAGCTCACCAGGGACAGGGGGGAACTATGGCTACACCTTC.

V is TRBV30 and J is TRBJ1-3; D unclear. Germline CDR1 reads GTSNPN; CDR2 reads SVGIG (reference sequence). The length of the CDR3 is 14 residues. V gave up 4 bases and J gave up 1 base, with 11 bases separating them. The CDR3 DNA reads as TGTGCCTGGACGAGGATCAGGTCTGGAAACACCATATATTTT. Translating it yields CAWTRIRSGNTIYF.

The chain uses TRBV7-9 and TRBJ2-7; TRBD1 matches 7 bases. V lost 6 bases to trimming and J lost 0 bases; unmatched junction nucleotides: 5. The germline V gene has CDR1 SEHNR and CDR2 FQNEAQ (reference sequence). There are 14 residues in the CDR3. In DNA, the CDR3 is TGTGCCAGCAGGGACCGGGACAGCTCCTACGAGCAGTACTTC. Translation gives CASRDRDSSYEQYF.

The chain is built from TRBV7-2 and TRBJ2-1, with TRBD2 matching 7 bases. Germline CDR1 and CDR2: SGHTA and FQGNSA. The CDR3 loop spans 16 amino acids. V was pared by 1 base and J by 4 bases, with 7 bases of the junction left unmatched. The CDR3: CASSLVGGRIYNEQFF. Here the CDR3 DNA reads TGTGCCAGCAGCTTAGTAGGCGGGAGAATTTACAATGAGCAGTTCTTC.

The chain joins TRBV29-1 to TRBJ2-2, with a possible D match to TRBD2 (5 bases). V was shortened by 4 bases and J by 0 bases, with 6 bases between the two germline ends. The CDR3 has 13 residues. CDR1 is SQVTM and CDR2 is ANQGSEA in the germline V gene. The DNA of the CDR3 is TGCAGCGTTGGAGGGACGAACACCGGGGAGCTGTTTTTT. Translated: CSVGGTNTGELFF.

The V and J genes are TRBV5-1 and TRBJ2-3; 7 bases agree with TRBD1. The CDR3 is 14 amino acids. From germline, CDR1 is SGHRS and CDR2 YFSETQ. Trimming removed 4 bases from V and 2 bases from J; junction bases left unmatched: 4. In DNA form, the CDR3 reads TGCGCCAGCAGCCCCGGACAGGCCACAGATACGCAGTATTTT. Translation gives CASSPGQATDTQYF. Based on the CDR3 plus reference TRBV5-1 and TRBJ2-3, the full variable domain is KAGVTQTPRYLIKTRGQQVTLSCSPISGHRSVSWYQQTPGQGLQFLFEYFSETQRNKGNFPGRFSGRQFSNSRSEMNVSTLELGDSALYLCASSPGQATDTQYFGPGTRLTVL.

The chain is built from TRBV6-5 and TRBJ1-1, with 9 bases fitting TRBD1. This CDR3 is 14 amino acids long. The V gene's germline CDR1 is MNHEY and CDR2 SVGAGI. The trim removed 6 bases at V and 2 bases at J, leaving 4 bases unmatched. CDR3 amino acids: CASRTGQGNTEAFF. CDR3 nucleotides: TGTGCCAGCAGAACGGGACAGGGAAACACTGAAGCTTTCTTT.

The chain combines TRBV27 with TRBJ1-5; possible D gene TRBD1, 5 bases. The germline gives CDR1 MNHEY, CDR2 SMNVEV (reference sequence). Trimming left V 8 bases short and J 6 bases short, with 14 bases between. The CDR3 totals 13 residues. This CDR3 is CASGEAGSQPQHF. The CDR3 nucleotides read TGTGCCAGCGGGGAAGCAGGGTCTCAGCCCCAGCATTTT.

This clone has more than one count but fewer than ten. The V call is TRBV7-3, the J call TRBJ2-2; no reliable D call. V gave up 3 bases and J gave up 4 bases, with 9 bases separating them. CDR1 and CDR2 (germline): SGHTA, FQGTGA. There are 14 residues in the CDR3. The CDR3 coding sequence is TGTGCCAGCAGCTTCGGCCCTTCCACCGGGGAGCTGTTTTTT. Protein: CASSFGPSTGELFF.

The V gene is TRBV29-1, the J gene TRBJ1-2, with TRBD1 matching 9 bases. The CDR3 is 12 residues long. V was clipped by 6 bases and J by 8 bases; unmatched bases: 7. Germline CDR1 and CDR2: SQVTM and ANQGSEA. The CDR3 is CSVPGQGGGYTF. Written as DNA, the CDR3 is TGCAGCGTGCCGGGACAGGGAGGCGGCTACACCTTC.

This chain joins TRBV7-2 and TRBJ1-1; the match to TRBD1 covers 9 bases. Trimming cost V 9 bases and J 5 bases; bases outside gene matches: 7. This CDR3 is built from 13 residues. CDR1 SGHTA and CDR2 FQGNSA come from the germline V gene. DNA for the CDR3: TGTGCCAGTCGGACAGGGGTTTTAACTGAAGCTTTCTTT. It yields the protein CASRTGVLTEAFF.

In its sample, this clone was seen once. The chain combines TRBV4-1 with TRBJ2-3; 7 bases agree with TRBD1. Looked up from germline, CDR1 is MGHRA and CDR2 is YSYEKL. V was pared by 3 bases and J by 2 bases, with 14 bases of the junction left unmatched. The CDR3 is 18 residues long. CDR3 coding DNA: TGCGCCAGCAGCCAGGTGGCGACAGGGCTGGGGATCACAGATACGCAGTATTTT. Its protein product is CASSQVATGLGITDTQYF.

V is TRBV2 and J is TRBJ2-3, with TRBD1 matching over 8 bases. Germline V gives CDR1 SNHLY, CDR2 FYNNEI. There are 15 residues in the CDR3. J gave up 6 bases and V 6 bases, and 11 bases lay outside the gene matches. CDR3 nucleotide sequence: TGTGCCAGCAGCCTCGGGACAGGTGTCGGGGATACGCAGTATTTT. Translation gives CASSLGTGVGDTQYF.

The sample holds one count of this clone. The CDR3, as DNA: TGTGCCAGCAGTTTCAGGGTTCGGGAGACCCAGTACTTC. This encodes CASSFRVRETQYF. The gene calls are TRBV27 and TRBJ2-5, with D perhaps TRBD1 (5 bases). The V end lost 3 bases, the J end lost 5 bases, and 10 bases lay between the germline ends. The CDR3 has 13 amino acids. Germline CDR1 is MNHEY and CDR2 is SMNVEV (reference sequence).

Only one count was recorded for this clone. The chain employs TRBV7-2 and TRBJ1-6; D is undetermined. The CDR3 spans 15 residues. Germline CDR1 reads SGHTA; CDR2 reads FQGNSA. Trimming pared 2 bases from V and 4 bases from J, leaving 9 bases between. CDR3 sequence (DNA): TGTGCCAGCAGCTTACTGGGAGATTATAATTCACCCCTCCACTTT. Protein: CASSLLGDYNSPLHF.

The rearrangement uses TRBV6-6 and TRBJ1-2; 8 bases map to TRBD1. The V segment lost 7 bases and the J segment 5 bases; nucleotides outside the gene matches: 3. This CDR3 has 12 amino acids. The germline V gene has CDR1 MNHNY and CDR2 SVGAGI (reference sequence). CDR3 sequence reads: CASTWTGYGYTF. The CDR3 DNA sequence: TGTGCCAGCACCTGGACAGGGTATGGCTACACCTTC.